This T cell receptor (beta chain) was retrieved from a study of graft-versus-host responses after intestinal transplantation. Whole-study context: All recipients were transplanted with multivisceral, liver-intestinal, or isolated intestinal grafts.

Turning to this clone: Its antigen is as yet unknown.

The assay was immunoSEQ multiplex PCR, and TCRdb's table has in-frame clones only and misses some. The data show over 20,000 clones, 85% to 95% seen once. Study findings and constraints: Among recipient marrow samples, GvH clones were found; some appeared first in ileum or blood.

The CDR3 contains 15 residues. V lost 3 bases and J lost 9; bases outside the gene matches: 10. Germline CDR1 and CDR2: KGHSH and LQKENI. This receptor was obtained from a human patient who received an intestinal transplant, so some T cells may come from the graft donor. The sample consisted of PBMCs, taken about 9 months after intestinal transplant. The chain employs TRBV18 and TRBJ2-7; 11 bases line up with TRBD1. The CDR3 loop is CASSPPGQGAGVQYF. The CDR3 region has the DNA TGTGCCAGCTCACCCCCCGGACAGGGGGCCGGTGTGCAGTACTTC. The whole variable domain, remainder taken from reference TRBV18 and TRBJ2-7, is NAGVMQNPRHLVRRRGQEARLRCSPMKGHSHVYWYRQLPEEGLKFMVYLQKENIIDESGMPKERFSAEFPKEGPSILRIQQVVRGDSAAYFCASSPPGQGAGVQYFGPGTRLTVT.